The rows below give T cell receptor beta chains drawn from one sample of a study of early T cells in non-severe SARS-CoV-2 infection. MiXCR, run by TCRdb on the 5' RACE reads, gives a single entry per CDR3 protein. The repertoire holds over 50,000 distinct CDR3 sequences, with roughly 8.8% as singletons. Material for sequencing was whole blood. The receptor set was obtained from an adult who was a healthcare worker with PCR-confirmed SARS-CoV-2 infection or an uninfected control (not recorded which). Each CDR3 is given with its conserved first and last residue. Each record gives: D gene, clone size, V gene, J gene, CDR3 protein, CDR3 DNA. The D gene is left open where the match is weak. Clone size, where shown, is once, few, many, or a class for clones that have expanded.

TRBD2	NA	TRBV6-6	TRBJ2-1	CASRLAGGNNEQFF	TGTGCCAGCAGATTAGCGGGGGGCAACAATGAGCAGTTCTTC
NA	few	TRBV27	TRBJ1-4	CASRLGGAGEKLFF	TGTGCCAGCCGGTTGGGGGGGGCAGGTGAAAAACTGTTTTTT
NA	NA	TRBV6-6	TRBJ1-3	CASSSSKGTGNTIYF	TGTGCCAGCAGTTCCTCTAAGGGTACCGGAAACACCATATATTTT
NA	NA	TRBV5-1	TRBJ2-2	CASSFSSRRGTGELFF	TGCGCCAGCAGCTTTTCCTCCAGGAGGGGCACCGGGGAGCTGTTTTTT
NA	many	TRBV7-9	TRBJ1-2	CASSLGSQVSNYGYTF	TGTGCCAGCAGCTTAGGGAGTCAGGTCTCTAACTATGGCTACACCTTC
NA	few	TRBV6-6	TRBJ1-2	CASSPIPGSGYTF	TGTGCCAGCAGCCCAATCCCAGGGTCTGGCTACACCTTC
TRBD1	many	TRBV10-2	TRBJ1-1	CASSPTGGRGGAFF	TGCGCCAGCAGCCCGACAGGGGGCAGAGGGGGAGCTTTCTTT
NA	NA	TRBV21-1	TRBJ2-3	CASSPKGAVTDTQYF	TGTGCCAGCAGCCCAAAAGGGGCAGTCACAGATACGCAGTATTTT
TRBD1	NA	TRBV6-1	TRBJ1-6	CASSPDRGSPLRF	TGTGCCAGCAGTCCGGACAGGGGTTCACCCCTCCGCTTT
TRBD1	NA	TRBV30	TRBJ1-2	CAWNRQGIFGYTF	TGTGCCTGGAACCGACAGGGCATTTTTGGCTACACCTTC
NA	few	TRBV30	TRBJ1-5	CAWSVQGRQPQHF	TGTGCCTGGAGTGTGCAGGGCCGTCAGCCCCAGCATTTT
NA	few	TRBV19	TRBJ1-4	CASSETSQNEKLFF	TGTGCCAGTAGTGAAACATCCCAGAACGAAAAACTGTTTTTT
NA	many	TRBV20-1	TRBJ1-2	CSASGRSYTF	TGCAGTGCTAGTGGCAGGAGCTACACCTTC
TRBD2	NA	TRBV4-2	TRBJ2-3	CASSQDPTSGRDTQYF	TGTGCCAGCAGCCAAGATCCAACTAGCGGACGAGATACGCAGTATTTT
NA	NA	TRBV30	TRBJ2-4	CAWSVNTDIQYF	TGTGCCTGGAGTGTAAACACTGACATTCAGTACTTC
NA	few	TRBV3-1	TRBJ1-2	CASSPFKSIGYTF	TGTGCCAGCAGCCCATTTAAATCCATTGGCTACACCTTC
NA	NA	TRBV5-4	TRBJ2-3	CASSFSGADTQYF	TGTGCCAGCAGCTTTTCGGGGGCGGATACGCAGTATTTT
NA	few	TRBV28	TRBJ2-5	CAAGQQETQYF	TGTGCCGCGGGGCAGCAAGAGACCCAGTACTTC
NA	few	TRBV7-9	TRBJ1-2	CASSLGEGPNYGYTF	TGTGCCAGCAGCTTAGGAGAGGGGCCTAACTATGGCTACACCTTC
NA	NA	TRBV5-1	TRBJ2-5	CASSLGAYVGDQETQYF	TGCGCCAGCAGCTTGGGAGCCTATGTAGGGGACCAAGAGACCCAGTACTTC
NA	NA	TRBV5-8	TRBJ1-1	CASSLREGIAEAFF	TGTGCCAGCAGCTTAAGGGAGGGGATCGCTGAAGCTTTCTTT
NA	NA	TRBV12-3/TRBV12-4	TRBJ1-1	CASTVGFGRTEAFF	TGTGCCAGCACCGTTGGCTTCGGACGGACTGAAGCTTTCTTT
TRBD1	NA	TRBV5-6	TRBJ1-5	CASSSGGTLRPQHF	TGTGCCAGCAGCTCAGGGGGGACCTTAAGGCCCCAGCATTTT
NA	many	TRBV5-5	TRBJ2-4	CASSLSPSQAKNIQYF	TGTGCCAGCAGCTTGAGTCCATCCCAAGCCAAAAACATTCAGTACTTC
NA	NA	TRBV10-3	TRBJ2-1	CAISGGREQFF	TGTGCCATCAGTGGGGGGAGGGAGCAGTTCTTC
TRBD1	NA	TRBV7-9	TRBJ2-3	CASSRAGTGGRNTQYF	TGTGCCAGCAGCCGCGCCGGGACAGGGGGCAGGAATACGCAGTATTTT
NA	many	TRBV12-3/TRBV12-4	TRBJ1-5	CASSTTDNQPQHF	TGTGCCAGCAGTACGACAGACAATCAGCCCCAGCATTTT
TRBD2	NA	TRBV2	TRBJ2-1	CASSLPERGSYNEQFF	TGTGCCAGCAGTCTCCCAGAGCGGGGTTCCTACAATGAGCAGTTCTTC
NA	many	TRBV20-1	TRBJ1-1	CSPQRGGQGTEAFF	TGCAGTCCCCAGCGGGGGGGGCAAGGCACTGAAGCTTTCTTT
TRBD1	many	TRBV25-1	TRBJ2-3	CASSERGRADTQYF	TGTGCCAGCAGTGAGAGGGGGCGGGCAGATACGCAGTATTTT
NA	many	TRBV28	TRBJ2-1	CASRAWSEQFF	TGTGCCAGCAGGGCATGGAGTGAGCAGTTCTTC
NA	NA	TRBV3-1	TRBJ1-4	CASSQGKGLELFF	TGTGCCAGCAGCCAAGGAAAAGGCCTGGAACTGTTTTTT
NA	few	TRBV7-8	TRBJ2-1	CASSLFTSSLANEQFF	TGTGCCAGCAGCTTATTTACTTCCTCTCTGGCCAATGAGCAGTTCTTC
NA	many	TRBV7-8	TRBJ2-3	CASSLVGTRPSTDTQYF	TGTGCCAGCAGCTTAGTGGGGACACGACCTAGCACAGATACGCAGTATTTT
NA	NA	TRBV9	TRBJ2-4	CASSVEGKTKNIQYF	TGTGCCAGCAGCGTAGAGGGTAAGACCAAAAACATTCAGTACTTC
NA	many	TRBV12-3/TRBV12-4	TRBJ2-5	CASSRRGLKTQYF	TGTGCCAGCAGTCGACGGGGGTTGAAGACCCAGTACTTC
NA	NA	TRBV7-2	TRBJ1-4	CASSPLGGRSEKLFF	TGTGCCAGCAGCCCTTTGGGGGGGCGAAGTGAAAAACTGTTTTTT
NA	NA	TRBV12-3/TRBV12-4	TRBJ2-5	CASSLYQETQYF	TGTGCCAGCAGTCTGTACCAAGAGACCCAGTACTTC
NA	few	TRBV5-6	TRBJ2-3	CASSMVGTSTDTQYF	TGTGCCAGCAGCATGGTTGGGACTAGCACAGATACGCAGTATTTT
TRBD1	NA	TRBV4-1	TRBJ1-4	CASSQRQGTNEKLFF	TGCGCCAGCAGCCAAAGACAGGGAACTAATGAAAAACTGTTTTTT
NA	many	TRBV6-5	TRBJ1-2	CASSYSSGSDYGYTF	TGTGCCAGCAGTTACTCGAGCGGGAGTGACTATGGCTACACCTTC
TRBD1	few	TRBV5-4	TRBJ2-1	CASSLGDSKEQFF	TGTGCCAGCAGCTTGGGGGACAGTAAGGAGCAGTTCTTC
NA	NA	TRBV5-5	TRBJ1-1	CASSLAASPEAFF	TGTGCCAGCAGCTTGGCCGCCAGCCCTGAAGCTTTCTTT
NA	NA	TRBV5-1	TRBJ1-1	CASSLGQINTEAFF	TGCGCCAGCAGCTTGGGACAGATTAACACTGAAGCTTTCTTT
NA	NA	TRBV10-2	TRBJ1-1	CASSSDGKLNTEAFF	TGCGCCAGCAGTTCGGACGGTAAATTGAACACTGAAGCTTTCTTT
TRBD1	NA	TRBV11-2	TRBJ2-1	CASSRTGGLGNEQFF	TGTGCCAGCAGCCGTACAGGGGGGCTGGGCAATGAGCAGTTCTTC
NA	many	TRBV24-1	TRBJ2-3	CATGTITSFGTDTQYF	TGTGCCACCGGAACTATTACTAGTTTTGGCACAGATACGCAGTATTTT
NA	few	TRBV7-9	TRBJ2-5	CASSTPETQYF	TGTGCCAGCAGTACTCCAGAGACCCAGTACTTC
NA	NA	TRBV3-1	TRBJ1-3	CASSQGYGSSGNTIYF	TGTGCCAGCAGCCAAGGCTATGGCAGCTCTGGAAACACCATATATTTT
NA	few	TRBV27	TRBJ2-5	CASRRTEYQETQYF	TGTGCCAGCAGGAGGACAGAGTACCAAGAGACCCAGTACTTC
TRBD1	few	TRBV3-1	TRBJ1-6	CASSPGTGSSPLHF	TGTGCCAGCAGCCCCGGGACAGGGAGTTCACCCCTCCACTTT
NA	many	TRBV5-1	TRBJ1-2	CASSQDGGGYGYTF	TGCGCCAGCAGCCAGGACGGCGGCGGCTATGGCTACACCTTC
NA	few	TRBV9	TRBJ1-1	CASSLKTEVTEAFF	TGTGCCAGCAGCTTGAAGACTGAAGTCACTGAAGCTTTCTTT
TRBD1	NA	TRBV7-3	TRBJ2-3	CASSRQGPDTQYF	TGTGCCAGCAGCAGACAGGGGCCAGATACGCAGTATTTT
NA	few	TRBV27	TRBJ2-5	CASSSPQETQYF	TGTGCCAGCAGTTCTCCGCAAGAGACCCAGTACTTC
TRBD2	few	TRBV7-3	TRBJ2-3	CASSQEPGGQADTQYF	TGTGCCAGCAGCCAGGAGCCGGGGGGGCAGGCAGATACGCAGTATTTT